This TCR beta chain was identified in a study of CD8+CD57+ T cells in acquired aplastic anemia. General study points: Patients and healthy controls showed no significant CD8+ Simpson's diversity difference.

Template material for TCR beta VDJ and CDR3 profiling consisted of genomic DNA. TCRdb called the reads again in MiXCR, with one record for every CDR3 protein. Here the sample spans 200,000 or so distinct CDR3 sequences, around three fifths being singletons. This clonotype was found a few times. Antigen: not known. The sample was sorted CD4+, CD8+, or CD8+CD57+ T cells (not recorded which) from PBMCs. The sequence was collected from a human donor with severe aplastic anemia or a healthy control (not recorded which).

The CDR3 reads CATSDPGQINQPQHF. The DNA of the CDR3 is TGTGCCACCAGTGACCCGGGACAGATCAATCAGCCCCAGCATTTT. V usage is TRBV24-1 and J usage is TRBJ1-5; 7 bases agree with TRBD1. The V and J ends lost 4 bases and 3 bases, in that order; junction bases with no gene match: 5. The CDR3 extends over 15 amino acids. The germline gives CDR1 KGHDR, CDR2 SFDVKD.